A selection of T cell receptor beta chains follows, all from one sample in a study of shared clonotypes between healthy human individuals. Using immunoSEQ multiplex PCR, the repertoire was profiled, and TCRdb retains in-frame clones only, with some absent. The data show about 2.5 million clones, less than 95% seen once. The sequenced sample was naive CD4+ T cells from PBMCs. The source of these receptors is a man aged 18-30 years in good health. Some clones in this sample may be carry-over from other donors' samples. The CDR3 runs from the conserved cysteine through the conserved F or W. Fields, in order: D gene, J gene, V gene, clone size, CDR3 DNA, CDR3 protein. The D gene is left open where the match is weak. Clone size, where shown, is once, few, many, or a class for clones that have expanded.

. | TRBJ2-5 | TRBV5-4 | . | TGTGCCAGCAGCTTGGACGTAGGAGGACAAGAGACCCAGTACTTC | CASSLDVGGQETQYF
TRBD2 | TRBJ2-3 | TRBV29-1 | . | TGCAGCGGCGAGACTAGCGGGAAGACAGATACGCAGTATTTT | CSGETSGKTDTQYF
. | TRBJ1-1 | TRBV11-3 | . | TGTGCCAGCGGCAGGTCGAACACTGAAGCTTTCTTT | CASGRSNTEAFF
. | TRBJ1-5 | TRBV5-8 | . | TGTGCCAGCAGGGACAGAGTCCATAGCAATCAGCCCCAGCATTTT | CASRDRVHSNQPQHF
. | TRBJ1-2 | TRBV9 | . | TGTGCCAGCAGCCCGGAATCGGTTCTCTATGGCTACACCTTC | CASSPESVLYGYTF
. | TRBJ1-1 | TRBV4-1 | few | TGCGCCAGCAGCCTTTCCAGGGAGGTTGTGGCTTTCTTT | CASSLSREVVAFF
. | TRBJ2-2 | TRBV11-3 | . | TGTGCCAGCAGCTTAGATGGTAGTGGATACACCGGGGAGCTGTTTTTT | CASSLDGSGYTGELFF
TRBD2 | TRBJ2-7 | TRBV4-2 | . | TGTGCCAGCAGCCAAGTTGTAGCGGGAGGGAACGAGCAGTACTTC | CASSQVVAGGNEQYF
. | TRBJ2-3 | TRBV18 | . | TGTGCCAGCTCACCACGGTTGCGCATCACAGATACGCAGTATTTT | CASSPRLRITDTQYF
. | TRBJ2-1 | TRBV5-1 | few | TGCGCCAGCAGCTTGATGTTTTCCTACAATGAGCAGTTCTTC | CASSLMFSYNEQFF
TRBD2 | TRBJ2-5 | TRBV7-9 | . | TGTGCCAGCAGCTTAGGGACTAGCAGCGAGACCCAGTACTTC | CASSLGTSSETQYF
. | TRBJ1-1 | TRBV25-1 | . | TGTGCCAGCAGTGAAGGTAGGTTTGGGGACCGGACTGAAGCTTTCTTT | CASSEGRFGDRTEAFF
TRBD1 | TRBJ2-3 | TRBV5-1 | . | TGCGCCAGCAGCTTGCGTGACAGGGGCGCAGATACGCAGTATTTT | CASSLRDRGADTQYF
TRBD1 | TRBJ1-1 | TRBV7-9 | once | TGTGCCAGCAGCCAACAGGGGGAGAACACTGAAGCTTTCTTT | CASSQQGENTEAFF
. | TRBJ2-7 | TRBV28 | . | TGTGCCAGCAGTCCCAATTGGAGAGCCCTATACGAGCAGTACTTC | CASSPNWRALYEQYF
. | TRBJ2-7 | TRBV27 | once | TGTGCCAGCAGTTTACGGCCGGGCCCCTACGAGCAGTACTTC | CASSLRPGPYEQYF
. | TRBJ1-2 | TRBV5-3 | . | TGTGCCAGAAGCTTGGTAGCAGGGGCTAACTATGGCTACACCTTC | CARSLVAGANYGYTF
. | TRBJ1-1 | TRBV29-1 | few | TGCAGCGTTGTGGCTCGGGTTGAAGCTTTCTTT | CSVVARVEAFF
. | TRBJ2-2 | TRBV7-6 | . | TGTGCCAGCAGCTTAATATTAGCAGGGGTCACCGGGGAGCTGTTTTTT | CASSLILAGVTGELFF
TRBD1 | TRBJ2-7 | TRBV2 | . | TGTGCCAGTGCCTCGGACAGGGGAACCTACGAGCAGTACTTC | CASASDRGTYEQYF
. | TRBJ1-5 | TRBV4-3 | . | TGCGCCAGCAGCCAGGTCACAGGGAGCAATCAGCCCCAGCATTTT | CASSQVTGSNQPQHF
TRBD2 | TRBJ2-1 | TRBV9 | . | TGTGCCAGCAGCGGAGTGAGGATAAGCGGGAGTTCCTACAATGAGCAGTTCTTC | CASSGVRISGSSYNEQFF
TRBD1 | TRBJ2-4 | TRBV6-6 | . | TGTGCCAGCAGACCCGGGACAGGGGTCGTCATTCAGTACTTC | CASRPGTGVVIQYF
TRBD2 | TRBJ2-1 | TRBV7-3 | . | TGTGCCAGCAGCTTACTAGCGGGCTACAATGAGCAGTTCTTC | CASSLLAGYNEQFF
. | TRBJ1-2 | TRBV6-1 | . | TGTGCCAGCAGTGAAGACGGCAGGGCTAACTATGGCTACACCTTC | CASSEDGRANYGYTF
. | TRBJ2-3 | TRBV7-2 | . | TGTGCCAGCAGCCCCGGCGTCGGGCTAGCGTCGCAGTATTTT | CASSPGVGLASQYF
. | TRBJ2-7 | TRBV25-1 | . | TGTGCCAGCAGTGAATGGGGGCGGGGGCAGCGGTACTTC | CASSEWGRGQRYF
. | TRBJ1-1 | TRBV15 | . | TGTGCCACCAGCAGAGATGTGGGCCAGATTAGAGCTTTCTTT | CATSRDVGQIRAFF
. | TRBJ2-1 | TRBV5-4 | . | TGTGCCAGCAGCTTGTTGGGCAATGAGCAGTTCTTC | CASSLLGNEQFF
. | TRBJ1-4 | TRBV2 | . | TGTGCCAGCAGTGAAGGGGCAGTCTCTAATGAAAAACTGTTTTTT | CASSEGAVSNEKLFF
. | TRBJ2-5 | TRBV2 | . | TGTGCCAGCAGCCCGGGACCACCCCTCCAAGAGACCCAGTACTTC | CASSPGPPLQETQYF